The following is a TCR beta chain sequence with its context. Its matching antigen is unknown. The data were obtained in a study of OX40 agonist ivuxolimab in advanced cancers. Across the whole study: The patients received agonistic anti-OX40 (CD134) antibody ivuxolimab. Partial response was recorded in three patients: one hepatocellular carcinoma and two cutaneous melanoma cases.

Here immunoSEQ multiplex PCR was the method, and the copy in TCRdb shows in-frame clones only, minus some. The sample yields 45,000 to 75,000 clones, roughly 83% seen once. The study's findings and limits: Researchers did not establish what antigens the expanded peripheral T cells target.

Germline loops: CDR1 KGHSH, CDR2 LQKENI. This CDR3 region has 12 residues. V was shortened by 9 bases and J by 0 bases, with 8 bases between the two germline ends. Source: CD4+ or CD8+ T cells sorted from blood, taken in a trial of the OX40 agonist ivuxolimab. This rearrangement joins TRBV18 to TRBJ1-1; possibly TRBD1 for D (5 bases). This TCR came from an adult with an advanced solid tumor such as melanoma, head and neck, liver or kidney cancer. Written as DNA, the CDR3 is TGTGCCAGTCGGGGACTGAACACTGAAGCTTTCTTT. It yields the protein CASRGLNTEAFF. Filled out from reference TRBV18 and TRBJ1-1, the complete variable domain reads NAGVMQNPRHLVRRRGQEARLRCSPMKGHSHVYWYRQLPEEGLKFMVYLQKENIIDESGMPKERFSAEFPKEGPSILRIQQVVRGDSAAYFCASRGLNTEAFFGQGTRLTVV.